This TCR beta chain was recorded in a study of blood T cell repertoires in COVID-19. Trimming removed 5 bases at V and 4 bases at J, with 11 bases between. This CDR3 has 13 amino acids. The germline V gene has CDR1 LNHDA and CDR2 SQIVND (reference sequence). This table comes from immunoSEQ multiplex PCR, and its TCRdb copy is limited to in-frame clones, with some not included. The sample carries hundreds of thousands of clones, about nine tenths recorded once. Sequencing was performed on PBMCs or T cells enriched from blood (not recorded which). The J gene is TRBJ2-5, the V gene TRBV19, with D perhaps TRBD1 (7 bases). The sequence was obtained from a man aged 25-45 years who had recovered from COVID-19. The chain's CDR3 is CASSYRGGETQYF. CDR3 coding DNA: TGTGCCAGTAGTTACAGGGGAGGAGAGACCCAGTACTTC.